This passage covers 19 T cell receptor beta chains from one sample sequenced in a study of blood T cell repertoires in COVID-19. This table comes from immunoSEQ multiplex PCR, and its TCRdb copy is limited to in-frame clones, with some not included. Among a few hundred thousand clones, approximately 80% were seen once, and the ten largest hold under 1.5%. Sequencing was carried out using PBMCs or T cells enriched from blood (not recorded which). The receptors originated from a woman in her forties with acute COVID-19.

The J gene is TRBJ1-3, the V gene TRBV19; D is unclear. Germline values: CDR1 LNHDA, CDR2 SQIVND (reference sequence). Deletions cut 8 bases from V and 0 bases from J, with 8 bases between. CDR3 length equals 13 residues. The CDR3 spells CASEAHSGNTIYF. The CDR3, as DNA: TGTGCCAGTGAGGCTCACTCTGGAAACACCATATATTTT.

The chain combines TRBV7-2 with TRBJ2-1, with 12 bases aligning to TRBD2. From germline, CDR1 is SGHTA and CDR2 FQGNSA. This CDR3 has 16 residues. After removal of 5 bases from V and 6 bases from J, the junction contained 8 bases not matched to a gene. CDR3 region: CASSPVASGGANEQFF. As DNA, the CDR3 is TGTGCCAGCAGCCCAGTAGCTAGCGGGGGGGCCAATGAGCAGTTCTTC. Together with reference TRBV7-2 and TRBJ2-1, the CDR3 gives the full variable domain: GAGVSQSPSNKVTEKGKDVELRCDPISGHTALYWYRQSLGQGLEFLIYFQGNSAPDKSGLPSDRFSAERTGGSVSTLTIQRTQQEDSAVYLCASSPVASGGANEQFFGPGTRLTVL.

V usage is TRBV27 and J usage is TRBJ2-3; D might be TRBD1 (5 bases). CDR3 length: 14 amino acids. Trimming removed 2 bases at V and 6 bases at J, with 12 bases between. Germline V gene data show CDR1 as MNHEY and CDR2 as SMNVEV (reference sequence). In DNA, the CDR3 is TGTGCCAGCAGTTTAGGCAGTCCAGGGGATACGCAGTATTTT. Translating gives CASSLGSPGDTQYF.

J is TRBJ1-6 and V is TRBV19; no definite D call. V gave up 1 base and J gave up 13 bases, with 14 bases separating them. The CDR3 sequence is 14 residues long. Germline V gene sequence: CDR1 LNHDA, CDR2 SQIVND (reference sequence). CDR3 sequence reads: CASSIAQPSGPLHF. DNA of the CDR3: TGTGCCAGTAGTATAGCCCAGCCCTCGGGGCCCCTCCACTTT. The whole variable domain, filled in from reference TRBV19 and TRBJ1-6, reads DGGITQSPKYLFRKEGQNVTLSCEQNLNHDAMYWYRQDPGQGLRLIYYSQIVNDFQKGDIAEGYSVSREKKESFPLTVTSAQKNPTAFYLCASSIAQPSGPLHFGNGTRLTVT.

The chain combines TRBV27 with TRBJ2-1; maybe TRBD2 (6 bases). The V end was cut by 6 bases, the J end by 5 bases, with 11 bases between. This CDR3 spans 13 amino acids. Germline V lookup: CDR1 MNHEY, CDR2 SMNVEV (reference sequence). CDR3: CASRLAAHNEQFF. The CDR3 DNA is TGTGCCAGCAGACTAGCAGCGCACAATGAGCAGTTCTTC.

V usage is TRBV19 and J usage is TRBJ1-1; D may be TRBD1 (5 bases). The CDR3 sequence is 14 residues long. CDR1 is LNHDA, CDR2 SQIVND, per germline (reference sequence). With 7 bases removed from V and 1 base from J, the gap between germline ends came to 13 bases. The CDR3 DNA follows: TGTGCCAGTACTATCAGGGCGCGGAACACTGAAGCTTTCTTT. As protein: CASTIRARNTEAFF.

A single count supports this clone. V and J are TRBV30 and TRBJ1-2; D is uncertain. Germline V gene data show CDR1 as GTSNPN and CDR2 as SVGIG (reference sequence). The CDR3 sequence is 15 residues long. The V and J ends lost 0 bases and 8 bases respectively, with 19 bases between them. DNA of the CDR3: TGTGCCTGGAGTGTTTATCTGGCGGGGAATAAAGGCTACACCTTC. This codes for CAWSVYLAGNKGYTF.

The chain's CDR3 is CASSQSCRTASSGANVLTF. In DNA form, the CDR3 reads TGCGCCAGCAGTCAATCGTGCCGGACAGCTAGCTCTGGGGCCAACGTCCTGACTTTC. The chain combines TRBV23-1 with TRBJ2-6; tentatively, D is TRBD1 (6 bases). TRBV23-1 is assigned to the ORF class and has an uncertain function. Trimming stripped 0 bases from V and 0 bases from J, with 15 bases between. The CDR3 runs 19 residues.

The J gene is TRBJ2-2, the V gene TRBV9; 10 bases line up with TRBD2. The CDR3 runs to 16 residues. Germline V lookup: CDR1 SGDLS, CDR2 YYNGEE. With V trimmed by 4 bases and J by 3 bases, 6 bases remained unmatched. The DNA of the CDR3 is TGTGCCAGCAGCCTAGGACTAGCGGAGTACACCGGGGAGCTGTTTTTT. Its protein is CASSLGLAEYTGELFF.

The gene calls are TRBV6-5 and TRBJ2-2; 8 bases map to TRBD1. V was pared by 4 bases and J by 7 bases, with 8 bases of the junction left unmatched. Per germline, CDR1 MNHEY and CDR2 SVGAGI. The CDR3 spans 15 residues. CDR3 DNA sequence: TGTGCCAGCAGTTCCGGGACAGGTGACGGCGGGGAGCTGTTTTTT. Its protein is CASSSGTGDGGELFF.

The chain has TRBV19 and TRBJ1-3; D not resolved. This CDR3 contains 15 residues. Trimming left V 5 bases short and J 4 bases short, with 15 bases between. CDR1 and CDR2 (germline): LNHDA, SQIVND (reference sequence). The CDR3 sequence is CASSESFARGNTIYF. For the CDR3, the DNA is TGTGCCAGTAGTGAGAGCTTTGCAAGAGGAAACACCATATATTTT. Based on the CDR3 plus reference TRBV19 and TRBJ1-3, the full variable domain is DGGITQSPKYLFRKEGQNVTLSCEQNLNHDAMYWYRQDPGQGLRLIYYSQIVNDFQKGDIAEGYSVSREKKESFPLTVTSAQKNPTAFYLCASSESFARGNTIYFGEGSWLTVV.

This chain links TRBV19 with TRBJ1-6; 7 bases are shared with TRBD1. The CDR3 runs 15 residues. V trimming: 4 bases; J trimming: 7 bases; junction bases outside the gene matches: 7. Germline values: CDR1 LNHDA, CDR2 SQIVND (reference sequence). The CDR3 sequence: CASSTLGQVNSPLHF. The DNA for the CDR3 is TGTGCCAGTAGTACGTTAGGACAGGTCAATTCACCCCTCCACTTT.

In regard to this clone: Relative to the germline gene, one junction end is altered; a read error may explain this. The gene calls are TRBV6-5 and TRBJ2-3; 11 bases match TRBD1. This CDR3 spans 12 amino acids. The germline V gene has CDR1 MNHEY and CDR2 SVGAGI. CDR3 DNA: TGTGCCAGCAGGTCCCTGGGACAGGGGGTCTTTTTT. Residues: CASRSLGQGVFF.

This clone is a singleton in its sample. This rearrangement joins TRBV18 to TRBJ1-3; D not certain. Between the trimmed V and J ends, which lost 5 bases and 3 bases, there was a span of 8 bases. Germline values: CDR1 KGHSH, CDR2 LQKENI. This CDR3 contains 13 residues. Here the CDR3 reads CASSEVGGNTIYF. The DNA of the CDR3 is TGTGCCAGCTCAGAGGTCGGTGGAAACACCATATATTTT. Using reference TRBV18 and TRBJ1-3 for the parts outside the CDR3, the full variable domain is NAGVMQNPRHLVRRRGQEARLRCSPMKGHSHVYWYRQLPEEGLKFMVYLQKENIIDESGMPKERFSAEFPKEGPSILRIQQVVRGDSAAYFCASSEVGGNTIYFGEGSWLTVV.

The chain uses TRBV7-9 and TRBJ2-2; TRBD1 matches 8 bases. Per germline, CDR1 SEHNR and CDR2 FQNEAQ (reference sequence). V shed 6 bases and J 6 bases; nucleotides not matched to a gene: 9. The CDR3 length is 15 residues. The CDR3 DNA sequence: TGTGCCAGCAGTCGCCGGACAGGGAATTCCGGGGAGCTGTTTTTT. Amino acid sequence: CASSRRTGNSGELFF.

This clone came up a few times. This sequence joins TRBV18 and TRBJ1-5, with a possible D match to TRBD1 (6 bases). With 3 bases removed from V and 4 bases from J, the gap between germline ends came to 13 bases. CDR1 is KGHSH, CDR2 LQKENI, per germline. The CDR3 runs 15 residues. Here the CDR3 reads CASSPGDTVNQPQHF. The CDR3 DNA reads as TGTGCCAGCTCACCTGGGGACACCGTAAATCAGCCCCAGCATTTT.

V is TRBV6-5 and J is TRBJ2-3; 7 nucleotides match TRBD2. The length of the CDR3 is 16 residues. With V trimmed by 1 base and J by 2 bases, 6 bases remained unmatched. Per the germline V gene, CDR1 is MNHEY and CDR2 is SVGAGI. This CDR3 is CASSYFASGITDTQYF. The CDR3 DNA follows: TGTGCCAGCAGTTACTTTGCTAGCGGTATCACAGATACGCAGTATTTT.

The chain uses TRBV6-5 and TRBJ2-7; 8 nucleotides line up with TRBD1. The junction had 4 bases not matched to a gene; V was cut back by 4 bases and J by 2 bases. Germline V gene data show CDR1 as MNHEY and CDR2 as SVGAGI. CDR3 size: 14 residues. The CDR3 DNA is TGTGCCAGCAGTTTAGACAGGGGTCCCTACGAGCAGTACTTC. Translated, it gives CASSLDRGPYEQYF.

The V and J genes are TRBV6-1 and TRBJ1-2, with TRBD1 as a possible D gene (6 bases). This CDR3 region has 15 residues. Germline loops: CDR1 MNHNS, CDR2 SASEGT. Between the trimmed V and J ends, which lost 5 bases and 8 bases, there was a span of 21 bases. The CDR3 nucleotides read TGTGCCAGCAGTCACAGGACAGACGGTCTAAAGGGCTACACCTTC. Amino acids: CASSHRTDGLKGYTF.